These T cell receptor beta chains were read from a single sample in a study of T-cell memory formation after mild COVID-19. TCRdb used MiXCR to reprocess the 5' RACE reads, holding one entry per CDR3 protein. Of just under 350,000 distinct CDR3 sequences in the sample, 10% to 15% were seen once. Source material: PBMCs or a T cell subset sorted from them (not recorded which). These receptors were collected from a man aged 18 to 29 who had mild COVID-19 (a few samples of this study predate the infection). Cell type and time point are not known. CDR3s include the opening cysteine and the closing phenylalanine or tryptophan. D genes are given only for firm matches. The size field is filled for only some rows; it gives once, few, many or a size class.

d_call j_call v_call clone_size cdr3_aa cdr3_nt
. TRBJ2-1 TRBV9 . CASSVATRLDEQFF TGTGCCAGCAGCGTAGCTACTCGTCTCGATGAGCAGTTCTTC
. TRBJ2-7 TRBV10-3 . CAISEGVGREQYF TGTGCCATCAGTGAGGGGGTGGGGCGCGAGCAGTACTTC
. TRBJ1-5 TRBV28 . CASSLYQQPQHF TGTGCCAGCAGTCTCTACCAGCAGCCCCAGCATTTT
. TRBJ2-5 TRBV20-1 few CSARGGRVWDQYF TGCAGTGCCCGGGGCGGGCGAGTGTGGGACCAGTACTTC
TRBD1 TRBJ2-4 TRBV7-9 once CASSLQMGTGPPLQYF TGTGCCAGCAGCTTACAGATGGGGACAGGCCCACCCCTTCAGTACTTC
. TRBJ2-7 TRBV6-2/TRBV6-3 . CASSYSAEQYF TGTGCCAGCAGTTATTCCGCGGAGCAGTACTTC
TRBD2 TRBJ2-1 TRBV28 . CASSPRLAVYNEQFF TGTGCCAGCAGTCCGAGACTAGCGGTCTACAATGAGCAGTTCTTC
. TRBJ1-1 TRBV14 few CASSQVEKGRTEAFF TGTGCCAGCAGCCAAGTGGAGAAGGGGCGCACTGAAGCTTTCTTT
TRBD1 TRBJ1-2 TRBV2 few CASEPGGNYGYTF TGTGCCAGCGAGCCAGGGGGCAACTATGGCTACACCTTC
. TRBJ2-2 TRBV9 few CASSVSGGSTGELFF TGTGCCAGCAGCGTATCAGGGGGGAGCACCGGGGAGCTGTTTTTT
TRBD1 TRBJ1-4 TRBV5-1 . CASSVRDRVNEKLFF TGCGCCAGCAGCGTCCGGGACAGGGTTAATGAAAAACTGTTTTTT
. TRBJ1-2 TRBV12-3/TRBV12-4 . CASSPGGIYGYTF TGTGCCAGCAGTCCCGGGGGCATCTATGGCTACACCTTC
. TRBJ2-2 TRBV7-2 few CASSPLGGPGELFF TGTGCCAGCAGCCCTTTGGGGGGACCCGGGGAGCTGTTTTTT
TRBD1 TRBJ2-1 TRBV12-3/TRBV12-4 few CASSFPPGTGNNEQFF TGTGCCAGCAGTTTTCCCCCGGGGACAGGGAACAATGAGCAGTTCTTC
TRBD1 TRBJ2-7 TRBV7-6 many CASSLEQGVRYEQYF TGTGCCAGCAGCTTAGAGCAGGGGGTGAGGTACGAGCAGTACTTC
. TRBJ1-5 TRBV7-9 . CASSGQGRNQPQHF TGTGCCAGCAGCGGGCAGGGGAGGAATCAGCCCCAGCATTTT
. TRBJ2-5 TRBV29-1 few CSASLQGFGETQYF TGCAGCGCATCCCTACAGGGTTTCGGAGAGACCCAGTACTTC